The 10 T cell receptor beta chains below were found in one sample sequenced in a study of shared clonotypes between healthy human individuals. The assay was immunoSEQ multiplex PCR, and TCRdb's table has in-frame clones only and misses some. Among 1.4 million or so clones listed, 98% to 99% were seen once. Source material: naive CD4+ T cells sorted from blood. Documented subset: CD45RA+ positively selected. The origin of the receptors is a man aged 25 to 40 in good health.

The chain uses TRBV7-2 and TRBJ1-5; D unclear. Germline V lookup: CDR1 SGHTA, CDR2 FQGNSA. V lost 4 bases and J 6 bases, leaving 16 bases between the germline ends. The CDR3 spans 15 residues. CDR3 sequence reads: CASSSGFWLSQPQHF. In DNA, the CDR3 is TGTGCCAGCAGCTCCGGGTTTTGGCTGAGTCAGCCCCAGCATTTT.

On this clone itself: Other DNA sequences in the same sample also yield this CDR3. The rearrangement links TRBV19 to TRBJ2-7, with TRBD2 matching 9 bases. CDR3 length: 14 amino acids. The ends lost 4 bases at V and 2 bases at J; junction bases unmatched: 3. CDR1 is LNHDA, CDR2 SQIVND, per germline (reference sequence). The CDR3 loop reads CASSTLAGTYEQYF. CDR3 bases: TGTGCCAGTAGTACTCTAGCGGGGACCTACGAGCAGTACTTC.

This chain uses TRBV4-1 with TRBJ2-5; 9 nucleotides align to TRBD1. The tail of the sequence fits TRBJ2-7 better, so the J call may be wrong. CDR3 length equals 16 residues. Germline V gene lookup returns CDR1 MGHRA and CDR2 YSYEKL. The CDR3 spells CASSQVPGTGPSEQYF. DNA of the CDR3: TGCGCCAGCAGCCAAGTCCCCGGGACAGGGCCTAGCGAGCAGTACTTC.

The J gene is TRBJ2-1, the V gene TRBV2; 10 nucleotides line up with TRBD2. The CDR3 loop spans 21 amino acids. V lost 2 bases, J lost 0 bases, and 16 bases stayed unmatched. Germline loops: CDR1 SNHLY, CDR2 FYNNEI. CDR3 protein: CASSEPRTPLAGDSSYNEQFF. The CDR3 DNA reads TGTGCCAGCAGTGAACCTCGAACCCCTCTAGCGGGAGACTCCTCCTACAATGAGCAGTTCTTC.

This chain links TRBV6-4 with TRBJ2-3, with TRBD2 matching 9 bases. Trimming took 3 bases from V and 3 from J; bases not matched to a gene: 4. Germline lookup yields CDR1 MRHNA and CDR2 SNTAGT. This CDR3 is 15 amino acids long. The CDR3 spells CASSDSGSFTDTQYF. Here the CDR3 DNA reads TGTGCCAGCAGTGATAGCGGGAGTTTTACAGATACGCAGTATTTT.

The chain carries TRBV15 and TRBJ1-5, with 7 nucleotides matching TRBD1. There are 16 residues in the CDR3. CDR1 LNHNV and CDR2 YYDKDF come from the germline V gene (reference sequence). The ends lost 6 bases at V and 4 bases at J; junction bases unmatched: 12. The CDR3 loop is CATRGGGQPKNQPQHF. Here the CDR3 DNA reads TGTGCCACCAGAGGGGGGGGACAGCCCAAAAATCAGCCCCAGCATTTT.

The chain is built from TRBV10-3 and TRBJ2-7; the match to TRBD1 covers 8 bases. Germline CDR1 ENHRY, CDR2 SYGVKD. The CDR3 extends over 13 amino acids. The junction had 7 bases not matched to a gene; V was cut back by 11 bases and J by 1 base. CDR3 sequence: CASKQGESYEQYF. CDR3 nucleotides: TGTGCCTCAAAACAGGGGGAGTCCTACGAGCAGTACTTC.

The V call is TRBV20-1, the J call TRBJ2-7; D might be TRBD2 (5 bases). The CDR3 has 11 residues. Per germline, CDR1 DFQATT and CDR2 SNEGSKA (reference sequence). V lost 3 bases and J 6 bases, leaving 9 bases between the germline ends. The CDR3 DNA reads as TGCAGTGCTAGGCTTACTAGCGAGCAGTACTTC. Translated: CSARLTSEQYF.

This chain joins TRBV28 and TRBJ2-7; D uncertain. The V end lost 5 bases, the J end lost 4 bases, and 6 bases lay between the germline ends. The germline V gene encodes CDR1 MDHEN and CDR2 SYDVKM. CDR3 size: 11 residues. The CDR3 region is CASSQSYEQYF. In DNA form, the CDR3 reads TGTGCCAGCAGTCAGTCGTACGAGCAGTACTTC.

The rearrangement joins TRBV6-5 to TRBJ2-1; no firm D call. The CDR3 length is 15 residues. Germline V gene sequence: CDR1 MNHEY, CDR2 SVGAGI. V was cut by 6 bases and J by 2 bases, with 14 bases left in between. The CDR3 here is CASRVAVGPYNEQFF. The CDR3 DNA sequence: TGTGCCAGCAGGGTTGCGGTTGGCCCCTACAATGAGCAGTTCTTC.